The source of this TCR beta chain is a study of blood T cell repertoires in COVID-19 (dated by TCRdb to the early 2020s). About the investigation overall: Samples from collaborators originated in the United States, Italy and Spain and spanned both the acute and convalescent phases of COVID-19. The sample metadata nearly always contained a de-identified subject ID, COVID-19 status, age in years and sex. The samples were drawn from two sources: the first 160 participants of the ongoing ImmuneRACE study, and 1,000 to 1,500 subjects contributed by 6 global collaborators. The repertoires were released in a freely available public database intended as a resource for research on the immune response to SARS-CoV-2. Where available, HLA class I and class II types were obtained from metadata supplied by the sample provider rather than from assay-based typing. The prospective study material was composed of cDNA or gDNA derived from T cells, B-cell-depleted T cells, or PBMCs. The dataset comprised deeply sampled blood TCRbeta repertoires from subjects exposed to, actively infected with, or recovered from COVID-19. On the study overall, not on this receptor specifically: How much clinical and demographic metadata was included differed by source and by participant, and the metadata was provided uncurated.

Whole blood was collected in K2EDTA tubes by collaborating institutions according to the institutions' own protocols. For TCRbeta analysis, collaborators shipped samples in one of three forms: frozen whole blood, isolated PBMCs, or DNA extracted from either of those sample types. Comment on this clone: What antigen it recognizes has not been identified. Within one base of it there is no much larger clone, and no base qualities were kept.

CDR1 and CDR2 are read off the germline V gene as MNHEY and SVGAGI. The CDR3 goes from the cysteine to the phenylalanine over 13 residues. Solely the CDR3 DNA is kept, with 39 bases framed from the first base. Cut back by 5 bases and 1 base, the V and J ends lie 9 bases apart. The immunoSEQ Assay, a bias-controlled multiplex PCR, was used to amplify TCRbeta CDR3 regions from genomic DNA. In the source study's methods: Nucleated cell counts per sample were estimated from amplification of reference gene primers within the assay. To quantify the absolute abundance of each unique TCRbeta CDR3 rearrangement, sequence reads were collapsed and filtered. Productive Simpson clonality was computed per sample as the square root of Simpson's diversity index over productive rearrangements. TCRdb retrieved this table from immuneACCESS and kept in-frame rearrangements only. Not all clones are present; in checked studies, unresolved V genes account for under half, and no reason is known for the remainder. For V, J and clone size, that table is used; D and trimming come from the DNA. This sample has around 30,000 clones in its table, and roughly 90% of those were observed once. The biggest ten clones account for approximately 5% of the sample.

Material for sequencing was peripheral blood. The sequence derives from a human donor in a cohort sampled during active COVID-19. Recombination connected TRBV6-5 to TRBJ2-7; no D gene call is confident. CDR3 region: CASSSPLSYEQYF. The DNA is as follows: TGTGCCAGCAGTAGCCCTCTATCCTACGAGCAGTACTTC.